This T cell receptor beta chain was sequenced in a study of blood T cell repertoires in COVID-19. On the study more broadly: Acute and convalescent COVID-19 specimens originated in the United States, Italy and Spain. PBMCs, B-cell-depleted T cells, or T cells were the source of the cDNA or gDNA that made up the material.

Original processing notes: From reference gene primer amplification, estimates of nucleated cell counts were derived. Here immunoSEQ multiplex PCR was the method, and the copy in TCRdb shows in-frame clones only, minus some. The V and J calls and clone size were taken over from that table, and D and trimming were inferred from the DNA. The data contain over 150,000 clones, around nine tenths of them singletons. In its sample, this clone was seen once. The source of this sequence is a woman younger than 30 who had recovered from COVID-19. The sample was peripheral blood.

CDR3 loop: CASSYRRYNEQFF. The CDR3 DNA reads as TGTGCCAGCAGTTACCGCAGATACAATGAGCAGTTCTTC. The chain links TRBV6-5 to TRBJ2-1; D uncertain. V lost 2 bases, J lost 4 bases, and 6 bases lay in between. Germline CDR1 is MNHEY and CDR2 is SVGAGI. The CDR3 has 13 residues.